This T cell receptor beta chain was recovered during a study of radiation and T cells in renal cell carcinoma. As for this clone: Its specificity is not known.

The CDR3 has 18 amino acids. Trimming took 7 bases from V and 0 from J; bases not matched to a gene: 9. Germline-derived CDR1 and CDR2 are SNHLY and FYNNEI. Measured with immunoSEQ multiplex PCR; TCRdb has only the in-frame clones, and not every one. The sample includes about 15,000 clones, 45% to 70% of them seen just once. Treatment noted: treatment-naive control, cytoreductive nephrectomy. Treatment-naive patients without radiation supplied the control tumors at nephrectomy. The patient's renal cell carcinoma had clear cell pathology. Control tumor donors were several females and 11 males, median age 57 years. Findings of the study overall: Irradiated tumors held more dominant CDR3 motifs than control tumors.

The sample in question was tumor tissue, obtained from a patient whose treatment was nephrectomy without radiotherapy. V is TRBV2 and J is TRBJ2-3; 14 bases align to TRBD2. The TCR originated in a man aged 50-60 years with renal cell carcinoma. The CDR3 DNA sequence: TGTGCCAGCAATGGACTAGCGGGGGGCCACTCTAGCACAGATACGCAGTATTTT. Its translation: CASNGLAGGHSSTDTQYF.